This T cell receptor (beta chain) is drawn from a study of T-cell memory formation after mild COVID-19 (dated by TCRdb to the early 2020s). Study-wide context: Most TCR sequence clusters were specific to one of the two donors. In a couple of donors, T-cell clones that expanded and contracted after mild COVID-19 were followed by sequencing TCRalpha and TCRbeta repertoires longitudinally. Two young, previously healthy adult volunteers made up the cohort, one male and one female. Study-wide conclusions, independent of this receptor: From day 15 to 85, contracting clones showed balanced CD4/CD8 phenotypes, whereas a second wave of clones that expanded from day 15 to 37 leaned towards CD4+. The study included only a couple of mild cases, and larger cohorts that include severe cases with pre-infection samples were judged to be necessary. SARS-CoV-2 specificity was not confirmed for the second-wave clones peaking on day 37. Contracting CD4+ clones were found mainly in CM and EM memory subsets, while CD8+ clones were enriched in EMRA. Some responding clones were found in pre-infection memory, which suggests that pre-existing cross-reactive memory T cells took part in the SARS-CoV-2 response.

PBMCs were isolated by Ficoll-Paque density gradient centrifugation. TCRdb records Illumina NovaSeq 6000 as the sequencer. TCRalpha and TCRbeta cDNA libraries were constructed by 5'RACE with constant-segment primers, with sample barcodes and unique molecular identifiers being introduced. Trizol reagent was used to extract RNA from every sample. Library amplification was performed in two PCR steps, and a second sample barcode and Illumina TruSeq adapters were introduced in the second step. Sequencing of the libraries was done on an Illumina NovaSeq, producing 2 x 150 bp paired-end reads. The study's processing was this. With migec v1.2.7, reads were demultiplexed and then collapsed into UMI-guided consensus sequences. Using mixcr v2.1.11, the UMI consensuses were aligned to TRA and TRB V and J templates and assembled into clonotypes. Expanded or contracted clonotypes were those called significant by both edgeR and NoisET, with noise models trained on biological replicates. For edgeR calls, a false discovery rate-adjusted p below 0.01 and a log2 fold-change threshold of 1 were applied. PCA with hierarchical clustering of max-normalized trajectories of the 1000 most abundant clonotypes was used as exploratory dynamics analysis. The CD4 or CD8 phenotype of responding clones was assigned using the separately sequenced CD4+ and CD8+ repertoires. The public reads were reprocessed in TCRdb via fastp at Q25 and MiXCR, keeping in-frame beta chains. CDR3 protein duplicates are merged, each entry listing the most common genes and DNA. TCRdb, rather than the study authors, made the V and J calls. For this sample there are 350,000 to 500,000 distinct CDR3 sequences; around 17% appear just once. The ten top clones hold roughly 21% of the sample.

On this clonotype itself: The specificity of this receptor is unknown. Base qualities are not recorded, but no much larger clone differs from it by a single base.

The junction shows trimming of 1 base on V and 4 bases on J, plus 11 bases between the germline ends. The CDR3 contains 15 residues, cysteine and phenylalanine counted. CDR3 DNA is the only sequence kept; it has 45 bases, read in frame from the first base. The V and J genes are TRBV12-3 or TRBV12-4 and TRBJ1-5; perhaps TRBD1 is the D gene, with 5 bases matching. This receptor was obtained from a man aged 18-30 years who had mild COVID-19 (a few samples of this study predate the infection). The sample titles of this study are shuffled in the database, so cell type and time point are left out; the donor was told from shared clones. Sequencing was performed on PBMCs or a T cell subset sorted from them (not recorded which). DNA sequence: TGTGCCAGCAGTTTAGAACAGGTCTCTAATCAGCCCCAGCATTTT. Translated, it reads CASSLEQVSNQPQHF.